Below are 16 T cell receptor beta chains sequenced from a single sample in a study of fetal regulatory T cell absence and autoimmunity. Generated by immunoSEQ multiplex PCR, the TCRdb table keeps only in-frame clones and is missing some. The sample holds some 87,000 clones; approximately 75% are singletons and the top ten take 2%. The material sequenced was pancreas tissue. These receptors were taken from a male donor with IPEX syndrome.

The chain combines TRBV20-1 with TRBJ1-1; D ambiguous. This CDR3 comprises 11 residues. V dropped 3 bases and J dropped 4 bases, with 6 bases sitting between them. Germline loops: CDR1 DFQATT, CDR2 SNEGSKA (reference sequence). CDR3 sequence: CSASFITEAFF. CDR3 bases: TGCAGTGCTAGCTTTATCACTGAAGCTTTCTTT.

The gene calls are TRBV5-1 and TRBJ2-1; D may be TRBD1 or TRBD2 (5 bases each). V lost 4 bases to trimming and J lost 7 bases, with 15 bases between them. This CDR3 has 14 residues. Germline loops: CDR1 SGHRS, CDR2 YFSETQ. This CDR3 reads CASSVRGWGNEQFF. The CDR3 nucleotides are TGCGCCAGCAGCGTCAGAGGATGGGGGAATGAGCAGTTCTTC.

V is TRBV18 and J is TRBJ2-3; perhaps D is TRBD1 or TRBD2 (6 bases each). The CDR3 has 15 residues. The V end was cut by 3 bases, the J end by 2 bases, with 12 bases between. Germline lookup yields CDR1 KGHSH and CDR2 LQKENI. As DNA, the CDR3 is TGTGCCAGCTCACCCGGGGGCAGGGTCACAGATACGCAGTATTTT. Protein sequence: CASSPGGRVTDTQYF.

This clone appeared once. The chain is built from TRBV7-8 and TRBJ1-1; D is unclear. This CDR3 spans 15 amino acids. Germline values: CDR1 SGHVS, CDR2 FQNEAQ. Trimming took off 1 base at V and 2 bases at J, with 11 bases between the two ends. The CDR3 loop is CASSLVRRLNTEAFF. In DNA, the CDR3 is TGTGCCAGCAGCTTAGTACGGCGACTTAACACTGAAGCTTTCTTT.

This sequence joins TRBV30 and TRBJ2-7, with 9 bases lining up with TRBD2. The V gene end was trimmed by 5 bases and the J gene end by 0 bases; junction bases not matched to a gene: 5. Germline CDR1 is GTSNPN and CDR2 is SVGIG (reference sequence). CDR3 size: 14 residues. The chain's CDR3 is CAWDGTSSSYEQYF. In DNA, the CDR3 is TGTGCCTGGGACGGGACTAGCAGCTCCTACGAGCAGTACTTC.

This clone has just a few counts. The V and J genes are TRBV6-6 and TRBJ1-1, with no clear D. Per germline, CDR1 MNHNY and CDR2 SVGAGI (reference sequence). The CDR3 is 12 residues long. With 2 bases removed from V and 3 bases from J, the gap between germline ends came to 4 bases. CDR3 loop: CASSYRDTEAFF. The CDR3 coding sequence is TGTGCCAGCAGTTACAGGGACACTGAAGCTTTCTTT.

A note on this clone: One end of the junction does not line up with germline, which may come from a read error. The gene calls are TRBV7-2 and TRBJ2-1; 9 nucleotides agree with TRBD2. Germline V gene sequence: CDR1 SGHTA, CDR2 FQGNSA. The CDR3 length is 15 residues. The CDR3 sequence: CASTESGRSSNEQFF. The CDR3 DNA reads TGTGCCAGCACCGAAAGCGGGAGGTCCTCCAATGAGCAGTTCTTC.

The V gene is TRBV6-1, the J gene TRBJ1-2, with 8 bases that match TRBD1. CDR1 and CDR2 (germline): MNHNS, SASEGT. V gave up 2 bases and J gave up 7 bases; unmatched junction bases: 9. This CDR3 spans 15 amino acids. The CDR3 bases are TGTGCCAGCAGTGAACTTAGGCAGGGGGCGTTTGGCTACACCTTC. Its protein product is CASSELRQGAFGYTF.

The gene calls are TRBV7-6 and TRBJ2-7; D may correspond to TRBD1 or TRBD2 (5 bases each). The CDR3 consists of 16 residues. Trimming shortened V by 0 bases and J by 4 bases, and 16 bases separated the two germline ends. Germline-derived CDR1 and CDR2 are SGHVS and FNYEAQ. CDR3 in amino acids: CASSLAPGRGGYEQYF. The CDR3 DNA reads TGTGCCAGCAGCTTAGCCCCAGGAAGGGGCGGGTACGAGCAGTACTTC.

The chain employs TRBV5-1 and TRBJ1-1, with a tentative D call TRBD1 (5 bases). V dropped 2 bases and J dropped 5 bases, with 13 bases sitting between them. The CDR3 sequence is 14 residues long. Germline CDR1 and CDR2: SGHRS and YFSETQ. The CDR3 region has the DNA TGCGCCAGCAGCTTCCAGGGCGCGGTAACTGAAGCTTTCTTT. This codes for CASSFQGAVTEAFF.

This sequence joins TRBV7-2 and TRBJ1-4; D remains unclear. Germline V lookup: CDR1 SGHTA, CDR2 FQGNSA. This CDR3 region has 13 residues. V was cut by 8 bases and J by 8 bases, with 15 bases left in between. CDR3 in amino acids: CASSSFGGEKLFF. CDR3 DNA sequence: TGTGCCAGCTCCTCATTTGGAGGAGAAAAACTGTTTTTT.

CDR3: CASTLLAGGKGTQYF. CDR3 coding DNA: TGTGCCAGCACCCTCCTCGCGGGGGGTAAGGGGACCCAGTACTTC. This chain connects TRBV7-2 to TRBJ2-5, with 8 bases fitting TRBD2. CDR3 size: 15 residues. Per germline, CDR1 SGHTA and CDR2 FQGNSA. Unmatched junction bases numbered 14, after V lost 7 bases and J lost 7 bases.

This clone was seen more than once but under ten times. The rearrangement links TRBV19 to TRBJ1-6; 7 positions agree with TRBD1. Unmatched junction bases numbered 3, after V lost 6 bases and J lost 7 bases. There are 13 residues in the CDR3. CDR1 LNHDA and CDR2 SQIVND come from the germline V gene (reference sequence). CDR3 bases: TGTGCCAGTAGCCGGGACAGAAATTCACCCCTCCACTTT. Translating gives CASSRDRNSPLHF.

The chain is built from TRBV4-3 and TRBJ2-4; the match to TRBD2 covers 10 bases. V dropped 4 bases and J dropped 0; count of bases not matched to a gene: 12. CDR1 LGHNA and CDR2 YSLEER come from the germline V gene. This CDR3 has 19 residues. The CDR3 region has the DNA TGCGCCAGCAGCCCTGGCCCACTGACTAGCGGGTTAGCCAAAAACATTCAGTACTTC. It translates to CASSPGPLTSGLAKNIQYF.

This clone was observed a few times. The chain carries TRBV9 and TRBJ2-5, with TRBD2 matching over 9 bases. The CDR3 loop spans 14 amino acids. CDR1 SGDLS and CDR2 YYNGEE come from the germline V gene. V trimming: 3 bases; J trimming: 3 bases; junction bases outside the gene matches: 3. The chain's CDR3 is CASSAGLAKETQYF. CDR3 in DNA: TGTGCCAGCAGCGCGGGACTAGCAAAAGAGACCCAGTACTTC. The full variable domain, its missing parts supplied by reference TRBV9 and TRBJ2-5, is DSGVTQTPKHLITATGQRVTLRCSPRSGDLSVYWYQQSLDQGLQFLIQYYNGEERAKGNILERFSAQQFPDLHSELNLSSLELGDSALYFCASSAGLAKETQYFGPGTRLLVL.

The V call is TRBV11-2, the J call TRBJ2-3, with D possibly being TRBD1 or TRBD2 (6 bases each). The CDR3 is made up of 14 amino acids. V lost 1 base and J 4 bases, leaving 9 bases between the germline ends. CDR1 and CDR2 from the germline V gene are SGHAT and FQNNGV. The CDR3 DNA reads as TGTGCCAGCAGCTTAGCGGGGGCCCCAGATACGCAGTATTTT. It specifies CASSLAGAPDTQYF.